Below, 24 T cell receptor beta chains from the same sample are listed, as sequenced in a study of read filtering for tumor transcriptome and immune sequencing. Molecular barcoded adaptors covering alpha/delta and beta/gamma chains were used on about 0.4 ug RNA. TCRdb processed the reads anew with MiXCR; each CDR3 protein has one entry. The sample holds approximately 90,000 distinct CDR3 sequences, about 12% seen once. The sequenced material came from a population of CD138-negative cells sorted from bone marrow. The receptors derive from a donor over 35 with multiple myeloma.

This clonotype occurred many times. CDR3 protein: CASSQQTGVTDTQYF. The DNA for the CDR3 is TGTGCCAGCAGCCAACAGACAGGAGTCACAGATACGCAGTATTTT. The chain recombines TRBV4-2 with TRBJ2-3, with TRBD1 as a possible D gene (6 bases). Trimming took 2 bases from V and 2 from J, leaving 11 bases between them. CDR3 length equals 15 residues. Germline V gene lookup returns CDR1 LGHNA and CDR2 YNFKEQ.

Worth noting for this clonotype: A much larger clone sits a single nucleotide away, making a read error possible. The chain recombines TRBV2 with TRBJ2-3; no clear D. Germline V gene data show CDR1 as SNHLY and CDR2 as FYNNEI. The CDR3 covers 13 residues. The CDR3: CASSTDRGDTQDF. The CDR3 DNA is TGTGCCAGCAGTACCGACCGCGGAGATACGCAGGATTTT.

This clonotype appeared many times. This chain joins TRBV10-3 and TRBJ2-1; 9 bases map to TRBD1. The germline V gene encodes CDR1 ENHRY and CDR2 SYGVKD. This CDR3 spans 14 amino acids. Unmatched junction bases numbered 6, after V lost 4 bases and J lost 8 bases. The CDR3 is CAISVEQGADEQFF. The DNA for the CDR3 is TGTGCCATCAGTGTAGAACAGGGGGCAGATGAGCAGTTCTTC.

As regards this clonotype: A much larger clone lies a single base off, so this may be a read error. This chain uses TRBV24-1 with TRBJ1-5, with D possibly being TRBD1 (5 bases). The germline gives CDR1 KGHDR, CDR2 SFDVKD. V lost 5 bases to trimming and J lost 5 bases, with 12 bases between them. The CDR3 extends over 14 amino acids. The chain's CDR3 is CATSGPTGDQPQHF. The CDR3 nucleotides read TGTGCCACCAGTGGTCCTACAGGTGATCAGCCCCAGCATTTT.

This clonotype was found many times. The V gene is TRBV7-9, the J gene TRBJ2-7; tentative D call: TRBD2 (5 bases). Germline CDR1 reads SEHNR; CDR2 reads FQNEAQ (reference sequence). The V end was cut by 5 bases, the J end by 7 bases, with 18 bases between. This CDR3 comprises 14 residues. The CDR3 reads CASSPPGGTGEQYF. In DNA form, the CDR3 reads TGTGCCAGCAGCCCCCCGGGTGGTACGGGGGAGCAGTACTTC.

The rearrangement joins TRBV10-3 to TRBJ2-5; TRBD1 is a possible D gene (6 bases). Per germline, CDR1 ENHRY and CDR2 SYGVKD. The CDR3 is made up of 13 amino acids. With 2 bases removed from V and 5 bases from J, the gap between germline ends came to 9 bases. The DNA of the CDR3 is TGTGCCATCAGTGAGAGGGGGACGGAGACCCAGTACTTC. Residues: CAISERGTETQYF.

This clonotype was recorded many times. The V call is TRBV11-2, the J call TRBJ2-2, with D possibly being TRBD1 (5 bases). The CDR3 loop spans 14 amino acids. The germline V gene has CDR1 SGHAT and CDR2 FQNNGV. Trimming removed 4 bases at V and 9 bases at J, with 15 bases between. CDR3 sequence (DNA): TGTGCCAGCAGCTGGGATTCAGGGCTCCGGGAGCTGTTTTTT. This codes for CASSWDSGLRELFF.

This clonotype was detected many times. The CDR3: CSVVQSGNTIYF. CDR3 coding DNA: TGCAGCGTTGTACAATCTGGAAACACCATATATTTT. The genes are TRBV29-1 and TRBJ1-3, with no clear D. The CDR3 totals 12 residues. Trimming cost V 4 bases and J 1 base, with 5 bases left between them. Germline-derived CDR1 and CDR2 are SQVTM and ANQGSEA.

Ten or more counts support this clonotype. CDR3 DNA sequence: TGTGCCAGCAGCTTAGGACTAACAGGGGGATACAATGAGCAGTTCTTC. The encoded protein is CASSLGLTGGYNEQFF. The J gene is TRBJ2-1, the V gene TRBV11-1; 8 bases are shared with TRBD1. The V segment lost 1 base and the J segment 4 bases; nucleotides outside the gene matches: 6. This CDR3 contains 16 residues. Germline loops: CDR1 SGHAT, CDR2 FQDESV (reference sequence).

There are many counts of this clonotype. This sequence may be a read error, since a much larger clone differs from it by one base. This rearrangement joins TRBV20-1 to TRBJ2-1; 7 bases align to TRBD1. The germline gives CDR1 DFQATT, CDR2 SNEGSKA (reference sequence). The CDR3 runs to 15 residues. The CDR3 reads CSARDSDRSYKEQFF. The CDR3 coding sequence is TGCAGTGCTAGAGATTCGGACAGGAGCTACAAGGAGCAGTTCTTC.

In its sample, this clonotype was seen many times. The genes are TRBV28 and TRBJ1-1; D uncertain. CDR1 MDHEN and CDR2 SYDVKM come from the germline V gene. The germline V and J ends were trimmed by 6 bases and 4 bases, with 12 bases remaining between them. CDR3 size: 13 residues. The CDR3 nucleotides read TGTGCCAGCAGCTCCCCGGGTGGCACTGAAGCTTTCTTT. Its protein is CASSSPGGTEAFF.

DNA for the CDR3: TGCAGTGCTAGAGTGGCTAGTCTAAGCACAGATACGCAGTATTTT. As protein: CSARVASLSTDTQYF. The V call is TRBV20-1, the J call TRBJ2-3; D not certain. The CDR3 totals 15 residues. With 1 base removed from V and 0 bases from J, the gap between germline ends came to 11 bases. Germline V gene sequence: CDR1 DFQATT, CDR2 SNEGSKA (reference sequence).

This clonotype showed up many times. The genes are TRBV20-1 and TRBJ2-1; 12 nucleotides line up with TRBD2. Germline trimming cut 4 bases from V and 0 bases from J; bases unmatched to any gene: 4. Germline values: CDR1 DFQATT, CDR2 SNEGSKA (reference sequence). The CDR3 covers 16 residues. CDR3 sequence (DNA): TGCAGTGCTACTAGCGGGAGGGATCGCTCCTACAATGAGCAGTTCTTC. Translating gives CSATSGRDRSYNEQFF.

This clonotype was recorded at least ten times. This chain links TRBV7-9 with TRBJ2-3, with a weak D call TRBD1 (5 bases). Germline V gene lookup returns CDR1 SEHNR and CDR2 FQNEAQ (reference sequence). The CDR3 sequence is 14 residues long. V lost 2 bases and J lost 3, with 9 bases in between. In DNA, the CDR3 is TGTGCCAGCAGCTTATCCCAGGGTACAGATACGCAGTATTTT. This codes for CASSLSQGTDTQYF.

This clonotype was seen ten or more times. The CDR3 loop is CASSLGKSPADTQYF. In DNA form, the CDR3 reads TGTGCCAGCAGCCTGGGAAAATCGCCGGCAGATACGCAGTATTTT. The chain combines TRBV3-1 with TRBJ2-3; D is uncertain. CDR1 LGHDT and CDR2 YNNKEL come from the germline V gene (reference sequence). Trimming cost V 4 bases and J 4 bases, with 15 bases left between them. This CDR3 has 15 amino acids.

This clonotype was seen only a few times. Since a much larger clone is just one base distant, this may be a read error. The V call is TRBV2, the J call TRBJ1-2; D remains ambiguous. CDR1 is SNHLY, CDR2 FYNNEI, per germline. The CDR3 length is 12 residues. V shed 3 bases and J shed 4 bases, with 6 bases lying between them. The CDR3 coding sequence is TGTGCCAGCAGTGACTCTGGCTATGGCTACACCTTC. Protein: CASSDSGYGYTF.

This clonotype has at least ten counts. This chain links TRBV28 with TRBJ2-2, with D possibly matching TRBD1 (6 bases). The V gene lost 6 bases and the J gene lost 0 bases, with 17 bases spanning the gap. The CDR3 is 17 residues long. Germline V CDR1 and CDR2: MDHEN, SYDVKM. This CDR3 is CASSPPPTGTNTGELFF. For the CDR3, the DNA is TGTGCCAGCAGCCCCCCCCCGACAGGAACGAACACCGGGGAGCTGTTTTTT.

There are many counts of this clonotype. The chain links TRBV4-1 to TRBJ2-1; 13 positions match TRBD2. Trimming cost V 4 bases and J 1 base; bases outside gene matches: 7. The germline gives CDR1 MGHRA, CDR2 YSYEKL. The CDR3 has 18 residues. The CDR3 coding sequence is TGCGCCAGCAGCCGTTTCGGACTAGCGGGAGAATCCTACAATGAGCAGTTCTTC. It codes for CASSRFGLAGESYNEQFF.

This clonotype was seen ten or more times. This chain connects TRBV29-1 to TRBJ2-5; D unresolved. The CDR3 has 12 amino acids. Germline values: CDR1 SQVTM, CDR2 ANQGSEA. Trimming removed 7 bases from V and 2 bases from J, with 11 bases in between. The CDR3: CSAGRPQETQYF. CDR3 DNA sequence: TGCAGCGCAGGACGTCCGCAAGAGACCCAGTACTTC.

The genes are TRBV10-3 and TRBJ2-2; 10 bases line up with TRBD2. The length of the CDR3 is 17 residues. CDR1 ENHRY and CDR2 SYGVKD come from the germline V gene. V shed 8 bases and J 4 bases; nucleotides not matched to a gene: 13. The CDR3 spells CAIQTGASGRATGELFF. The CDR3 DNA sequence: TGTGCCATCCAGACGGGAGCCAGCGGGAGGGCCACCGGGGAGCTGTTTTTT.

This clonotype was counted many times. V and J are TRBV7-9 and TRBJ2-7, with D unclear. The CDR3 covers 13 residues. Germline V gene data show CDR1 as SEHNR and CDR2 as FQNEAQ (reference sequence). V was pared by 10 bases and J by 4 bases, with 17 bases between. The CDR3: CATEPYGRYEQYF. For the CDR3, the DNA is TGTGCCACGGAGCCCTATGGACGGTACGAGCAGTACTTC.

This clonotype showed up many times. The chain employs TRBV29-1 and TRBJ2-3, with TRBD2 matching 9 bases. The ends lost 1 base at V and 6 bases at J; junction bases unmatched: 5. Germline lookup yields CDR1 SQVTM and CDR2 ANQGSEA. This CDR3 has 14 amino acids. CDR3 bases: TGCAGCGTTGAAGGCGGGAGGGCCCCCGATACGCAGTATTTT. The encoded protein is CSVEGGRAPDTQYF.

Comment on this clonotype: This may be a read error, as it is one base from a much larger clone. The chain uses TRBV5-1 and TRBJ1-2; tentative D call: TRBD1 (6 bases). The germline CDR1 and CDR2 sequences are SGHRS and YFSETQ. V lost 4 bases, J lost 8 bases, and 18 bases lay in between. The CDR3 extends over 14 amino acids. Here the CDR3 reads CASSTPPGDNGYTF. The CDR3 DNA follows: TGCGCCAGCAGCACCCCCCCAGGGGATAACGGCTACACCTTC.

As concerns this clonotype: The junction and the germline gene differ at one end; a read error may be behind it. The gene calls are TRBV28 and TRBJ2-7; TRBD1 aligns across 9 bases. Germline CDR1 reads MDHEN; CDR2 reads SYDVKM. The CDR3 contains 14 residues. The CDR3 reads CASSLGQGGREQCF. The CDR3 DNA follows: TGTGCCAGCAGTTTGGGACAGGGCGGACGCGAGCAGTGCTTC.